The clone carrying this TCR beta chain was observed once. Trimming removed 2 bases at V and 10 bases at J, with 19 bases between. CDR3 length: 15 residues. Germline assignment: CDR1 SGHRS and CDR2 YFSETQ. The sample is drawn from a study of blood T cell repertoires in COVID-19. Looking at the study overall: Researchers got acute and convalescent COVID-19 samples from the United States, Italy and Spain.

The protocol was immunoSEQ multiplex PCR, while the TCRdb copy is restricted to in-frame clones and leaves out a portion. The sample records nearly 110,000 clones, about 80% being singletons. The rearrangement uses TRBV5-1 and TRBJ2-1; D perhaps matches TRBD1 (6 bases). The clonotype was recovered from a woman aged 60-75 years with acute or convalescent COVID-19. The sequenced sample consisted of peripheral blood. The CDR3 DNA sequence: TGCGCCAGCAGCTTCATCGCAGGGGCCGCTTTCGAGCAGTTCTTC. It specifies CASSFIAGAAFEQFF.